These 19 T cell receptor beta chains were sequenced from one sample in a study of a mutant IDH1 vaccine in newly diagnosed glioma (dated by TCRdb to about 2021). Interpreted using the paper, the time point label stands for: week 35, safety follow-up. Each vaccine dose was 300 ug of a 20-mer mutant IDH1 peptide in Montanide, given subcutaneously with topical imiquimod. Their antigen targets remain unknown. The library came from the immunoSEQ multiplex PCR assay. Imported from immuneACCESS, the table was reduced by TCRdb to in-frame sequences with V and J called. These copies leave out some clones; in studies compared against another copy, an unresolved V gene accounts for under half, and the cause of the remainder is not known. This sample lists about 48,000 clones; 65% to 85% were detected once. Roughly 6.3% of the sample lies in the top ten. The sample here was PBMCs, taken from a glioma patient whose treatment included an IDH1 peptide vaccine. The receptor set was obtained from a man aged 35 to 55 with glioma.

The chain is built from TRBV6-5 and TRBJ2-1, with TRBD2 matching over 14 bases. Germline V lookup: CDR1 MNHEY, CDR2 SVGAGI. The trim removed 6 bases at V and 6 bases at J, leaving 4 bases unmatched. This CDR3 spans 15 amino acids. The CDR3 DNA follows: TGTGCCAGCAGCCGGACTAGCGGGGGGCCCAATGAGCAGTTCTTC. It yields the protein CASSRTSGGPNEQFF.

This rearrangement joins TRBV2 to TRBJ1-6; 11 bases agree with TRBD1. After removal of 6 bases from V and 5 bases from J, the junction contained 6 bases not matched to a gene. CDR1 is SNHLY and CDR2 is FYNNEI in the germline V gene. The CDR3 is made up of 16 amino acids. The CDR3 DNA follows: TGTGCCAGCAGCGCGGACAGGGGGCAGGATAATTCACCCCTCCACTTT. Residues: CASSADRGQDNSPLHF.

This sequence joins TRBV5-1 and TRBJ2-1, with D perhaps given as TRBD1 or TRBD2 (6 bases each). The CDR3 consists of 16 residues. V lost 2 bases and J lost 0, with 12 bases in between. The germline V gene has CDR1 SGHRS and CDR2 YFSETQ. Here the CDR3 DNA reads TGCGCCAGCAGCTTATTGACGGGGGCCTCCTACAATGAGCAGTTCTTC. It encodes CASSLLTGASYNEQFF.

The chain recombines TRBV6-5 with TRBJ1-2, with D tentatively TRBD1 (6 bases). This CDR3 region has 14 residues. Germline V lookup: CDR1 MNHEY, CDR2 SVGAGI. V shed 5 bases and J shed 3 bases, with 13 bases lying between them. The CDR3, as DNA: TGTGCCAGCAGTAGGGACACGAACTACTATGGCTACACCTTC. Its translation: CASSRDTNYYGYTF.

The chain combines TRBV28 with TRBJ1-4; D call uncertain. The CDR3 is made up of 16 amino acids. CDR1 and CDR2 from the germline V gene are MDHEN and SYDVKM. Trimming removed 3 bases at V and 8 bases at J, with 19 bases between. The CDR3 DNA follows: TGTGCCAGCAGTTTTATCCGGGGAGTCCTTGGGGAAAAACTGTTTTTT. This sequence encodes CASSFIRGVLGEKLFF.

The chain joins TRBV19 to TRBJ2-7; D could derive from TRBD1 or TRBD2 (6 bases each). V shed 5 bases and J shed 0 bases, with 11 bases lying between them. Looked up from germline, CDR1 is LNHDA and CDR2 is SQIVND (reference sequence). The CDR3 sequence is 14 residues long. CDR3 protein: CASSPPGASYEQYF. The CDR3 DNA follows: TGTGCCAGTAGTCCACCGGGGGCCTCCTACGAGCAGTACTTC. Full variable domain (outside the CDR3, taken from reference TRBV19 and TRBJ2-7): DGGITQSPKYLFRKEGQNVTLSCEQNLNHDAMYWYRQDPGQGLRLIYYSQIVNDFQKGDIAEGYSVSREKKESFPLTVTSAQKNPTAFYLCASSPPGASYEQYFGPGTRLTVT.

This clone was seen a few times. The chain links TRBV5-4 to TRBJ1-6; D not certain. The CDR3 totals 14 residues. V was cut by 0 bases and J by 7 bases, with 8 bases left in between. CDR1 and CDR2 from the germline V gene are SGHNT and YYREEE (reference sequence). Here the CDR3 reads CASSLGSANSPLHF. As DNA, the CDR3 is TGTGCCAGCAGCTTGGGCTCAGCGAATTCACCCCTCCACTTT.

The chain carries TRBV2 and TRBJ1-1; TRBD1 aligns across 9 bases. Germline V gene data show CDR1 as SNHLY and CDR2 as FYNNEI. Trimming took 1 base from V and 6 from J; bases not matched to a gene: 6. This CDR3 is built from 15 residues. In DNA, the CDR3 is TGTGCCAGCAGTGAAGAGGGACAGGGAATCTCTGAAGCTTTCTTT. This translates into CASSEEGQGISEAFF.

The gene calls are TRBV5-4 and TRBJ2-2; no clear D. Trimming removed 0 bases at V and 4 bases at J, with 7 bases between. CDR1 and CDR2 (germline): SGHNT, YYREEE (reference sequence). The CDR3 loop spans 14 amino acids. The CDR3 loop is CASSLVDGTGELFF. The CDR3 DNA reads as TGTGCCAGCAGCTTGGTAGACGGCACCGGGGAGCTGTTTTTT.

V usage is TRBV7-9 and J usage is TRBJ1-5; unclear D gene. V lost 5 bases and J 0 bases, leaving 8 bases between the germline ends. This CDR3 spans 14 amino acids. CDR1 SEHNR and CDR2 FQNEAQ come from the germline V gene (reference sequence). CDR3 sequence reads: CASSPGVSNQPQHF. The DNA of the CDR3 is TGTGCCAGCAGCCCGGGAGTTAGCAATCAGCCCCAGCATTTT. The complete variable domain, with remaining parts taken from reference TRBV7-9 and TRBJ1-5, reads DTGVSQNPRHKITKRGQNVTFRCDPISEHNRLYWYRQTLGQGPEFLTYFQNEAQLEKSRLLSDRFSAERPKGSFSTLEIQRTEQGDSAMYLCASSPGVSNQPQHFGDGTRLSIL.

This chain connects TRBV7-3 to TRBJ2-2; 10 bases are shared with TRBD1. Germline V gives CDR1 SGHTA, CDR2 FQGTGA. V lost 6 bases, J lost 5 bases, and 3 bases stayed unmatched. The CDR3 extends over 14 amino acids. The CDR3 region has the DNA TGTGCCAGCAGGGGGACAGGGGCGACCGGGGAGCTGTTTTTT. This sequence encodes CASRGTGATGELFF. The full variable domain, in which reference TRBV7-3 and TRBJ2-2 provide the parts outside the CDR3, is GAGVSQTPSNKVTEKGKYVELRCDPISGHTALYWYRQSLGQGPEFLIYFQGTGAADDSGLPNDRFFAVRPEGSVSTLKIQRTERGDSAVYLCASRGTGATGELFFGEGSRLTVL.

V is TRBV6-1 and J is TRBJ1-1; D not certain. The CDR3 is 11 amino acids. The V end was cut by 7 bases, the J end by 3 bases, with 6 bases between. Germline V CDR1 and CDR2: MNHNS, SASEGT. The CDR3 region is CASKRDTEAFF. Written as DNA, the CDR3 is TGTGCCAGCAAAAGGGACACTGAAGCTTTCTTT.

The chain couples TRBV6-5 to TRBJ1-1; 7 bases align to TRBD1. Trimming cost V 0 bases and J 5 bases; bases outside gene matches: 6. Germline CDR1 is MNHEY and CDR2 is SVGAGI. This CDR3 spans 15 amino acids. The CDR3 nucleotides read TGTGCCAGCAGTTACTCGCAAGGCAGGGGGACTGAAGCTTTCTTT. It yields the protein CASSYSQGRGTEAFF.

V usage is TRBV5-6 and J usage is TRBJ2-6, with a tentative D call TRBD1 (5 bases). V was cut by 4 bases and J by 4 bases, with 12 bases left in between. The CDR3 covers 15 residues. Germline V gene data show CDR1 as SGHDT and CDR2 as YYEEEE. CDR3 bases: TGTGCCAGCAGCCCCCTAGGGGCAGGGGCCAACGTCCTGACTTTC. It yields the protein CASSPLGAGANVLTF.

The chain joins TRBV6-5 to TRBJ2-5, with TRBD1 matching over 7 bases. CDR3 length: 13 amino acids. V shed 8 bases and J 3 bases; nucleotides not matched to a gene: 6. Germline CDR1 MNHEY, CDR2 SVGAGI. As DNA, the CDR3 is TGTGCCAGCGGGAGACAGGGTGAAGAGACCCAGTACTTC. Translation gives CASGRQGEETQYF.

The chain carries TRBV7-9 and TRBJ2-7; 10 bases agree with TRBD2. This CDR3 has 15 residues. Germline CDR1 SEHNR, CDR2 FQNEAQ (reference sequence). V lost 5 bases and J lost 3; bases outside the gene matches: 7. The CDR3 nucleotides read TGTGCCAGCAGCATGACTAGCGGGTTGGACTACGAGCAGTACTTC. Translation gives CASSMTSGLDYEQYF.

This rearrangement joins TRBV25-1 to TRBJ1-1, with 8 bases fitting TRBD1. The germline gives CDR1 MGHDK, CDR2 SYGVNS. Trimming took 4 bases from V and 3 from J; bases not matched to a gene: 4. The CDR3 covers 14 residues. The CDR3, as DNA: TGTGCCAGCAGTGGATACAGGGGGGACACTGAAGCTTTCTTT. Its protein product is CASSGYRGDTEAFF.

This clone occurred a few times. The chain employs TRBV2 and TRBJ1-6; D is possibly TRBD1 (5 bases). Germline-derived CDR1 and CDR2 are SNHLY and FYNNEI. Trimming stripped 7 bases from V and 6 bases from J, with 13 bases between. This CDR3 has 14 residues. CDR3 region: CASNPGRTNSPLHF. The CDR3 nucleotides read TGTGCCAGCAACCCGGGACGTACTAATTCACCCCTCCACTTT.

This clone is categorized as medium-sized (0.01 to 0.1%). This chain links TRBV2 with TRBJ1-2; no clear D gene. CDR1 and CDR2 (germline): SNHLY, FYNNEI. Trimming stripped 6 bases from V and 5 bases from J, with 10 bases between. The CDR3 is 12 residues long. CDR3 in amino acids: CASSGDFYGYTF. The CDR3 coding sequence is TGTGCCAGCAGCGGCGACTTTTATGGCTACACCTTC.